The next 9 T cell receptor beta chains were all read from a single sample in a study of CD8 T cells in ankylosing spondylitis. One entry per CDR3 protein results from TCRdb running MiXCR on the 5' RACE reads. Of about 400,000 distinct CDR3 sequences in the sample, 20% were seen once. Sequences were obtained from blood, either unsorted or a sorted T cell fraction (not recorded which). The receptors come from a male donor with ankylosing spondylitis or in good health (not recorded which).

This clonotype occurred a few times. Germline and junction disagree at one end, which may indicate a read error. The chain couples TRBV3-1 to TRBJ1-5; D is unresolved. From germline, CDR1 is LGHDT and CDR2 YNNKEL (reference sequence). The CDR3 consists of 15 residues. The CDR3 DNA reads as TGTGCCAGCAGCCAAGCGGGAAATAGCAATCAGCGCCAGCATTTT. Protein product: CASSQAGNSNQRQHF.

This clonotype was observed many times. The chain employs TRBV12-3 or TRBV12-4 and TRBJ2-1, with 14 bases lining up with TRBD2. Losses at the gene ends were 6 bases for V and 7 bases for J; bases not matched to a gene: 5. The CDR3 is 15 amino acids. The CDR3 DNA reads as TGTGCCAGCAGGGCGGGACTAGCGGGGGTAAATGAGCAGTTCTTC. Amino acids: CASRAGLAGVNEQFF.

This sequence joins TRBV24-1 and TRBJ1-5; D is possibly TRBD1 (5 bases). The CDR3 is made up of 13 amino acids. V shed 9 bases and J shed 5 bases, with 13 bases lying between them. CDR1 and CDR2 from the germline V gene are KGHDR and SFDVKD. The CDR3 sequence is CATGQGGDQPQHF. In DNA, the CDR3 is TGTGCCACCGGCCAGGGAGGGGATCAGCCCCAGCATTTT.

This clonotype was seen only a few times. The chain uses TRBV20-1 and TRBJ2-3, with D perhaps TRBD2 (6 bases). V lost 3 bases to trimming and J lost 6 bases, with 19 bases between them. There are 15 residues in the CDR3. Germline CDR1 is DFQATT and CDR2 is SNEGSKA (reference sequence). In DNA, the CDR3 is TGCAGTGCTAGGCCGGCGGGACTTGGAGCGGATACGCAGTATTTT. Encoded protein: CSARPAGLGADTQYF.

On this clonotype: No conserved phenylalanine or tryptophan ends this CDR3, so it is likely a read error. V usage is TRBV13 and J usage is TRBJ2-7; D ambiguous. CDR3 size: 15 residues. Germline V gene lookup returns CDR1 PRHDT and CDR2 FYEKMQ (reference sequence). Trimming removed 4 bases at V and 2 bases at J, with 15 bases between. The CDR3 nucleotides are TGTGCCAGCAGCTCAACTTCGGACCTAACCTACGAGCAGTACTGC. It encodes CASSSTSDLTYEQYC.

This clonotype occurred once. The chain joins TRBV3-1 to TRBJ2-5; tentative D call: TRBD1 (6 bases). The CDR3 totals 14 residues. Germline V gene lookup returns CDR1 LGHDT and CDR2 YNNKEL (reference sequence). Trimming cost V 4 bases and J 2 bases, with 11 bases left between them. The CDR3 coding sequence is TGTGCCAGCAGCCCCTGGCAGGGGCAAGAGACCCAGTACTTC. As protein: CASSPWQGQETQYF.

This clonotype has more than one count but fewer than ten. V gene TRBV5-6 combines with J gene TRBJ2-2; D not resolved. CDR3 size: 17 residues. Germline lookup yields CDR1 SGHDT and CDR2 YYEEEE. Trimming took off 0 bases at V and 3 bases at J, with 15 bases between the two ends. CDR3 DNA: TGTGCCAGCAGCTTGGTAGGCTGGGCTGGGGACACCGGGGAGCTGTTTTTT. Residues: CASSLVGWAGDTGELFF.

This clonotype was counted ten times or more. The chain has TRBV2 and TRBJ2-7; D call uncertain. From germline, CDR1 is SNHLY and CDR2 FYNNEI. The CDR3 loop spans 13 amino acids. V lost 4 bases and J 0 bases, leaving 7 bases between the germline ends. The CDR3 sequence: CASSGGHSYEQYF. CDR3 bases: TGTGCCAGCAGTGGAGGCCACTCCTACGAGCAGTACTTC.

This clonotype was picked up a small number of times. CDR3 in amino acids: CSVEDRRAYEQYF. The CDR3 nucleotides read TGCAGCGTTGAAGATCGGCGGGCCTACGAGCAGTACTTC. This chain links TRBV29-1 with TRBJ2-7; D possibly corresponds to TRBD2 (5 bases). The germline V gene has CDR1 SQVTM and CDR2 ANQGSEA. There are 13 residues in the CDR3. The V and J ends lost 0 bases and 2 bases respectively, with 8 bases between them.